The 13 T cell receptor beta chains listed next were all sequenced from one sample in a study of T cells in Graves' hyperthyroidism and ophthalmopathy. TCR beta CDR3 region amplification was performed from RNA transcripts. The primer set for the first-round RT-PCR of the TCR CDR3 was HTBI. Via MiXCR, TCRdb re-called the multiplex PCR reads, giving one row per CDR3 protein. The sample holds some 700,000 distinct CDR3 sequences, roughly 17% seen once. The sample comprised blood. The receptors originated from a man aged 45-65 years with Graves' hyperthyroidism.

As to this clonotype: Mismatch with germline at one junction end may stem from a read error. The chain has TRBV14 and TRBJ2-2, with D unclear. Germline CDR1 SGHDN, CDR2 FVKESK. CDR3 size: 14 residues. CDR3 residues: CARSKYSNTGELFF. CDR3 sequence (DNA): TGTGCCCGCAGCAAGTACTCGAACACCGGGGAGCTGTTTTTT.

This clonotype has only a few counts. V usage is TRBV7-2 and J usage is TRBJ2-2, with D maybe TRBD1 (6 bases). In germline, CDR1 is SGHTA, CDR2 FQGNSA. The ends were cut back, 5 bases at V and 4 bases at J, with 14 bases in the middle. The CDR3 extends over 15 amino acids. CDR3 sequence reads: CASSNRQEATGELFF. Here the CDR3 DNA reads TGTGCCAGCAGCAACAGACAGGAGGCCACCGGGGAGCTGTTTTTT.

This clonotype has a count of ten or more. CDR3: CASTPGAKKTQYF. The CDR3 DNA follows: TGTGCCAGCACCCCGGGGGCGAAAAAGACCCAGTACTTC. This rearrangement joins TRBV7-2 to TRBJ2-5; D might be TRBD1 or TRBD2, each matching 6 bases. Germline loops: CDR1 SGHTA, CDR2 FQGNSA. V was cut by 7 bases and J by 6 bases, with 15 bases left in between. This CDR3 region has 13 residues. Together with reference TRBV7-2 and TRBJ2-5, the CDR3 gives the full variable domain: GAGVSQSPSNKVTEKGKDVELRCDPISGHTALYWYRQSLGQGLEFLIYFQGNSAPDKSGLPSDRFSAERTGGSVSTLTIQRTQQEDSAVYLCASTPGAKKTQYFGPGTRLLVL.

The rearrangement links TRBV6-5 to TRBJ1-4, with D possibly TRBD1 on 5 matching bases. The length of the CDR3 is 13 residues. V was cut by 0 bases and J by 10 bases, with 9 bases left in between. From germline, CDR1 is MNHEY and CDR2 SVGAGI. The CDR3 region has the DNA TGTGCCAGCAGTTACTCGAATAGGGGAAAACTGTTTTTT. Translated, it gives CASSYSNRGKLFF.

This clonotype was seen many times. V usage is TRBV27 and J usage is TRBJ1-1; 8 bases agree with TRBD1. The CDR3 sequence is 14 residues long. Germline CDR1 reads MNHEY; CDR2 reads SMNVEV (reference sequence). V lost 0 bases to trimming and J lost 4 bases; unmatched junction nucleotides: 1. The CDR3 loop is CASSLSTGVTEAFF. CDR3 in DNA: TGTGCCAGCAGTTTATCGACAGGGGTCACTGAAGCTTTCTTT.

This clonotype came up many times. This chain connects TRBV20-1 to TRBJ2-1; a possible D gene is TRBD2 (6 bases). The V and J ends lost 2 bases and 4 bases respectively, with 12 bases between them. The germline V gene encodes CDR1 DFQATT and CDR2 SNEGSKA (reference sequence). The CDR3 sequence is 14 residues long. CDR3 coding DNA: TGCAGTGCTAGATCTCACGGACTATACAATGAGCAGTTCTTC. Its protein is CSARSHGLYNEQFF.

This chain joins TRBV6-1 and TRBJ2-5; TRBD1 agrees at 7 bases. There are 13 residues in the CDR3. Germline loops: CDR1 MNHNS, CDR2 SASEGT. The trim removed 5 bases at V and 6 bases at J, leaving 6 bases unmatched. As DNA, the CDR3 is TGTGCCAGCAGTACAGGGACAGACCAGACCCAGTACTTC. Protein product: CASSTGTDQTQYF.

This clonotype was counted at least ten times. V is TRBV7-2 and J is TRBJ2-3; D is unresolved. The CDR3 is 15 amino acids. V gave up 1 base and J gave up 2 bases, with 10 bases separating them. Germline CDR1 reads SGHTA; CDR2 reads FQGNSA. The CDR3 loop is CASSLVASNTDTQYF. CDR3 DNA: TGTGCCAGCAGCTTAGTGGCTTCTAACACAGATACGCAGTATTTT. The whole variable domain, filled in from reference TRBV7-2 and TRBJ2-3, reads GAGVSQSPSNKVTEKGKDVELRCDPISGHTALYWYRQSLGQGLEFLIYFQGNSAPDKSGLPSDRFSAERTGGSVSTLTIQRTQQEDSAVYLCASSLVASNTDTQYFGPGTRLTVL.

This clonotype was observed a few times. The chain recombines TRBV9 with TRBJ2-3; possible D gene TRBD2, 5 bases. Between the trimmed V and J ends, which lost 3 bases and 1 base, there was a span of 12 bases. The length of the CDR3 is 15 residues. Germline-derived CDR1 and CDR2 are SGDLS and YYNGEE. The CDR3 reads CASSAPSEGTDTQYF. DNA of the CDR3: TGTGCCAGCAGCGCGCCCTCGGAGGGCACAGATACGCAGTATTTT.

This clonotype was seen many times. The V and J genes are TRBV6-1 and TRBJ2-7; D ambiguous. This CDR3 is built from 15 residues. Trimming stripped 2 bases from V and 2 bases from J, with 13 bases between. Looked up from germline, CDR1 is MNHNS and CDR2 is SASEGT. CDR3 nucleotide sequence: TGTGCCAGCAGTGAATTGCGAGGCAGTACCTACGAGCAGTACTTC. Encoded protein: CASSELRGSTYEQYF.

The J gene is TRBJ2-5, the V gene TRBV6-9; 7 bases align to TRBD1. Germline V gene sequence: CDR1 MNHGY, CDR2 SVAAGI. The junction had 5 bases not matched to a gene; V was cut back by 4 bases and J by 0 bases. The CDR3 is 15 residues long. The CDR3 reads CASSSWDSDQETQYF. CDR3 nucleotides: TGTGCCAGCAGTTCCTGGGACAGCGACCAAGAGACCCAGTACTTC.

This clonotype appeared a few times. The chain joins TRBV11-2 to TRBJ1-5; 8 bases line up with TRBD1. Germline CDR1 SGHAT, CDR2 FQNNGV. The CDR3 is made up of 15 amino acids. The junction had 5 bases not matched to a gene; V was cut back by 1 base and J by 6 bases. For the CDR3, the DNA is TGTGCCAGCAGCTTAGCCAGGGGGCCTGGTCAGCCCCAGCATTTT. Encoded protein: CASSLARGPGQPQHF.

The CDR3 protein is CSIYYGYTF. As DNA, the CDR3 is TGCAGCATCTACTATGGCTACACCTTC. The rearrangement uses TRBV29-1 and TRBJ1-2; no definite D call. The V and J ends lost 8 bases and 3 bases respectively, with 4 bases between them. CDR1 and CDR2 from the germline V gene are SQVTM and ANQGSEA. This CDR3 contains 9 residues.